The next 11 T cell receptor beta chains were all read from a single sample in a study of T cells after yellow fever vaccination. TCRdb re-called the 5' RACE reads through MiXCR, storing one row per CDR3 protein. The repertoire holds 300,000 to 400,000 distinct CDR3 sequences, approximately 12% seen once, with roughly 3.1% in the top ten. Sequences were derived from CD4+ T cells sorted from PBMCs, sampled 15 days after the yellow fever booster vaccination. The receptors were gathered from a man younger than 35 who received the YFV17D yellow fever vaccine.

This clonotype was detected many times. The V call is TRBV7-2, the J call TRBJ2-5; no reliable D call. Germline V gene data show CDR1 as SGHTA and CDR2 as FQGNSA. Trimming shortened V by 1 base and J by 5 bases, and 14 bases separated the two germline ends. This CDR3 comprises 15 residues. Here the CDR3 reads CASSLDPPPRETQYF. CDR3 bases: TGTGCCAGCAGCTTAGACCCCCCCCCCCGGGAGACCCAGTACTTC.

This clonotype was detected many times. This chain links TRBV19 with TRBJ1-5, with 10 bases fitting TRBD1. This CDR3 has 15 amino acids. Germline loops: CDR1 LNHDA, CDR2 SQIVND (reference sequence). J gave up 2 bases and V 5 bases, and 3 bases lay outside the gene matches. The CDR3 region is CASSRTGGGNQPQHF. CDR3 nucleotide sequence: TGTGCCAGTAGTCGGACAGGGGGAGGCAATCAGCCCCAGCATTTT.

This sequence joins TRBV5-4 and TRBJ2-7; 8 nucleotides line up with TRBD2. V was clipped by 4 bases and J by 2 bases; unmatched bases: 11. The CDR3 is 16 amino acids. Per germline, CDR1 SGHNT and CDR2 YYREEE (reference sequence). The CDR3 is CASSAPSSGPAYEQYF. The DNA for the CDR3 is TGTGCCAGCAGCGCACCCTCTAGCGGGCCTGCCTACGAGCAGTACTTC. The whole variable domain, remainder taken from reference TRBV5-4 and TRBJ2-7, is ETGVTQSPTHLIKTRGQQVTLRCSSQSGHNTVSWYQQALGQGPQFIFQYYREEENGRGNFPPRFSGLQFPNYSSELNVNALELDDSALYLCASSAPSSGPAYEQYFGPGTRLTVT.

V gene TRBV7-2 combines with J gene TRBJ1-2; maybe TRBD1 (5 bases). Germline CDR1 reads SGHTA; CDR2 reads FQGNSA. The CDR3 has 15 residues. V was cut by 4 bases and J by 4 bases, with 16 bases left in between. CDR3 nucleotides: TGTGCCAGCAGCTACGCCGGGACGGAACCCTATGGCTACACCTTC. It specifies CASSYAGTEPYGYTF.

This clonotype was counted a few times. The chain couples TRBV7-2 to TRBJ1-3; D remains unclear. The V end was cut by 1 base, the J end by 0 bases, with 13 bases between. CDR3 length equals 17 residues. Germline lookup yields CDR1 SGHTA and CDR2 FQGNSA. The CDR3 coding sequence is TGTGCCAGCAGCTTAGGGATTGGTCAAGTCTCTGGAAACACCATATATTTT. Translated, it gives CASSLGIGQVSGNTIYF.

In its sample, this clonotype was seen a few times. The chain is built from TRBV3-1 and TRBJ2-1; D call uncertain. This CDR3 region has 13 residues. V dropped 2 bases and J dropped 5 bases, with 7 bases sitting between them. Germline-derived CDR1 and CDR2 are LGHDT and YNNKEL (reference sequence). DNA of the CDR3: TGTGCCAGCAGCCAATCGTTAGACAATGAGCAGTTCTTC. Residues: CASSQSLDNEQFF.

This chain connects TRBV20-1 to TRBJ1-3; TRBD1 agrees at 7 bases. Germline CDR1 is DFQATT and CDR2 is SNEGSKA (reference sequence). With 2 bases clipped from V and 3 bases from J, the junction kept 4 bases outside the gene matches. CDR3 length: 14 residues. The CDR3 nucleotides are TGCAGTGCTAGATCAAGGACAGGTGGAAACACCATATATTTT. Translating it yields CSARSRTGGNTIYF.

This clonotype occurred a few times. This sequence joins TRBV6-5 and TRBJ1-3, with 9 bases aligning to TRBD1. The CDR3 is 14 amino acids. Germline V gene sequence: CDR1 MNHEY, CDR2 SVGAGI. After removal of 7 bases from V and 4 bases from J, the junction contained 5 bases not matched to a gene. The CDR3 nucleotides read TGTGCCAGCACTCCTGGGACAGGGGGAAACACCATATATTTT. This gives the protein CASTPGTGGNTIYF.

In this sample, this clonotype turned up a few times. The V and J genes are TRBV4-2 and TRBJ2-7; 11 bases map to TRBD2. The CDR3 runs 18 residues. Germline V gives CDR1 LGHNA, CDR2 YNFKEQ. V lost 4 bases to trimming and J lost 1 base; unmatched junction nucleotides: 12. The CDR3 protein is CASSPSLAGGTRSYEQYF. In nucleotides, the CDR3 is TGTGCCAGCAGCCCTAGTCTAGCGGGGGGTACACGGTCCTACGAGCAGTACTTC.

This chain's CDR3 is CASSPFNGGVGGELFF. In DNA, the CDR3 is TGTGCCAGCAGCCCTTTTAACGGGGGAGTAGGCGGGGAGCTGTTTTTT. The gene calls are TRBV7-8 and TRBJ2-2; possible D gene TRBD2, 6 bases. The CDR3 has 16 amino acids. Germline CDR1 and CDR2: SGHVS and FQNEAQ. V was pared by 5 bases and J by 7 bases, with 20 bases between.

This clonotype has ten or more counts. The rearrangement links TRBV5-1 to TRBJ1-6, with a possible D match to TRBD1 (5 bases). There are 15 residues in the CDR3. Germline V gene data show CDR1 as SGHRS and CDR2 as YFSETQ. V lost 0 bases to trimming and J lost 12 bases, with 16 bases between them. CDR3 protein: CASSLALGGVEPLHF. The CDR3 DNA follows: TGCGCCAGCAGCTTGGCGTTGGGGGGAGTCGAACCCCTCCACTTT.